This TCR beta chain emerged from a study of shared T cell receptors in the human thymus. TCRdb's table, derived via immunoSEQ multiplex PCR, lists solely in-frame clones and lacks some. Among about 380,000 clones, just under 95% were seen once, and the ten largest hold roughly 0.02%. This CDR3 has 13 amino acids. CDR1 is MDHEN and CDR2 is SYDVKM in the germline V gene. Trimming removed 7 bases at V and 1 base at J, with 8 bases between. The clonotype originates from a human donor. The gene calls are TRBV28 and TRBJ1-5, with D uncertain. The sequenced material came from thymocytes. CDR3 in DNA: TGTGCCAGCAAACCTGGCAGCAATCAGCCCCAGCATTTT. The encoded protein is CASKPGSNQPQHF.